Reported below is one T cell receptor (beta chain). Antigen unknown. The sample originates from a study of OX40 agonist ivuxolimab in advanced cancers. V lost 8 bases, J lost 4 bases, and 5 bases stayed unmatched. CDR1 is SEHNR and CDR2 is FQNEAQ in the germline V gene (reference sequence). This CDR3 region has 14 residues. Using immunoSEQ multiplex PCR, the repertoire was profiled, and TCRdb retains in-frame clones only, with some absent. Of 12,000 to 15,000 clones listed, roughly 75% are singletons. Blood draws occurred at baseline, cycle 4 day 1, and cycle 7 day 1. Study results and caveats: Among some nonresponders, normalized T-cell clonal expansion was also low.

The sequences come from CD4+ or CD8+ T cells sorted from blood, collected in a trial of the OX40 agonist ivuxolimab. The TCR originated in an adult with an advanced solid tumor such as melanoma, head and neck, liver or kidney cancer. V usage is TRBV7-9 and J usage is TRBJ2-2; 9 bases agree with TRBD1. CDR3 sequence: CASHTGGTTGELFF. CDR3 nucleotide sequence: TGTGCCAGCCATACAGGGGGCACCACCGGGGAGCTGTTTTTT.